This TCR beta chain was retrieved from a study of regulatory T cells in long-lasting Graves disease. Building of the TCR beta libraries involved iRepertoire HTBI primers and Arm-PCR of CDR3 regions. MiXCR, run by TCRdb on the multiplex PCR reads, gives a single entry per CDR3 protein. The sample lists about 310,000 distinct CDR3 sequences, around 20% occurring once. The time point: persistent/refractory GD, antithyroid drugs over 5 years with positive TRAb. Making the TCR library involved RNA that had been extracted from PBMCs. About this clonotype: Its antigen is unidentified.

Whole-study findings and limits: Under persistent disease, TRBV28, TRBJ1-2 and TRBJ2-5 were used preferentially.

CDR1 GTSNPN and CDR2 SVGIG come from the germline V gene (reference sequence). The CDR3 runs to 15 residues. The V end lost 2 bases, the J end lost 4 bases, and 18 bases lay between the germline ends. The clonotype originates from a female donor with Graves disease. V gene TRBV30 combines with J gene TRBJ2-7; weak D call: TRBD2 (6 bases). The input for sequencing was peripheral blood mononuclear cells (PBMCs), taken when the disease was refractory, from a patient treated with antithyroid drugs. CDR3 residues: CAWSIWRERGYEQYF. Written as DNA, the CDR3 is TGTGCCTGGAGTATCTGGCGAGAACGGGGGTACGAGCAGTACTTC.